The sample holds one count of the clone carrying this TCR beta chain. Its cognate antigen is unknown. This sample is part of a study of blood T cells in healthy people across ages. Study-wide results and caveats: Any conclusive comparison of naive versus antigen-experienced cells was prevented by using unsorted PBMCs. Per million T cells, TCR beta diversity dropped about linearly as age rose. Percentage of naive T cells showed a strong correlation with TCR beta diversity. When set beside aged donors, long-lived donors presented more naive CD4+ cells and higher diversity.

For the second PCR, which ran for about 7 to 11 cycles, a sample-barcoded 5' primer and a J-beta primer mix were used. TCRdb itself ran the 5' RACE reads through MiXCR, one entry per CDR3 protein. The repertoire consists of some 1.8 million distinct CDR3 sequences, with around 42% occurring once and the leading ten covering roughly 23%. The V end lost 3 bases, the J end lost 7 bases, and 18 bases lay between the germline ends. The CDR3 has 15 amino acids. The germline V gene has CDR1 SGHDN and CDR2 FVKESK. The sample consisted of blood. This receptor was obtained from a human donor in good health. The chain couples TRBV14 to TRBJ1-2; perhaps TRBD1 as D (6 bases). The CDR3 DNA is TGTGCCAGCAGCCATTGGGGCCAGGGGAGCTCTGGCTACACCTTC. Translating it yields CASSHWGQGSSGYTF.